This entry is about one T cell receptor beta chain. Losses at the gene ends were 0 bases for V and 8 bases for J; bases not matched to a gene: 6. Germline lookup yields CDR1 MNHEY and CDR2 SVGAGI. This CDR3 has 16 amino acids. The data derive from a study of blood T cell repertoires in COVID-19. TCRdb keeps only in-frame clones here, not all; method: immunoSEQ multiplex PCR. The sample includes tens of thousands of clones, approximately 83% of them seen just once. The V gene is TRBV6-5, the J gene TRBJ1-6, with TRBD1 matching 8 bases. The source is an elderly man with COVID-19, enrolled during active disease. The sequencing sample was made of peripheral blood. The CDR3 here is CASSYSRRTGHSPLHF. As DNA, the CDR3 is TGTGCCAGCAGTTACTCGAGAAGGACAGGGCATTCACCCCTCCACTTT.